Shown below are 27 T cell receptor beta chains from a single sample sequenced in a study of T-cell reconstitution after alpha-beta-depleted transplantation in children. A TCRbeta library incorporating unique molecular identifiers was prepared. TCRdb called the PCR reads again in MiXCR, with one record for every CDR3 protein. The sample holds about 230,000 distinct CDR3 sequences, 9.7% seen once. The sequences come from PBMCs from the stem cell graft donor, collected from the stem cell graft. All receptors come from a human donor who donated a stem cell graft to a child with SCID.

This clonotype was observed a few times. The rearrangement uses TRBV7-6 and TRBJ2-2; TRBD2 agrees at 8 bases. J lost 2 bases, V lost 1 base, and 12 bases had no gene match. CDR1 and CDR2 (germline): SGHVS, FNYEAQ. The CDR3 runs 19 residues. The CDR3 region has the DNA TGTGCCAGCAGCTTAGTTATAGCGGGGCCTTCAGGAAACACCGGGGAGCTGTTTTTT. Amino acid sequence: CASSLVIAGPSGNTGELFF.

This clonotype was detected many times. This rearrangement joins TRBV28 to TRBJ1-2; TRBD1 agrees at 9 bases. CDR1 is MDHEN, CDR2 SYDVKM, per germline. The CDR3 extends over 14 amino acids. The V gene end was trimmed by 2 bases and the J gene end by 8 bases; junction bases not matched to a gene: 6. CDR3: CASSLRGQGRGYTF. In DNA form, the CDR3 reads TGTGCCAGCAGTTTAAGAGGACAGGGGCGCGGCTACACCTTC.

This rearrangement joins TRBV15 to TRBJ1-4; no clear D. V lost 0 bases to trimming and J lost 8 bases, with 16 bases between them. Germline V gene sequence: CDR1 LNHNV, CDR2 YYDKDF (reference sequence). This CDR3 has 16 residues. The CDR3 is CATSRDVAGGHEKLFF. The CDR3 region has the DNA TGTGCCACCAGCAGAGATGTTGCGGGCGGGCACGAAAAACTGTTTTTT.

In this sample, this clonotype turned up many times. This chain joins TRBV9 and TRBJ1-6; D remains ambiguous. This CDR3 contains 14 residues. CDR1 and CDR2 (germline): SGDLS, YYNGEE. Trimming shortened V by 0 bases and J by 4 bases, and 5 bases separated the two germline ends. CDR3 DNA: TGTGCCAGCAGCGTAGATCAGTATAATTCACCCCTCCACTTT. Amino acids: CASSVDQYNSPLHF.

This clonotype was counted at least ten times. V and J are TRBV4-3 and TRBJ2-7; 7 bases map to TRBD2. The CDR3 is 16 residues long. J gave up 2 bases and V 0 bases, and 7 bases lay outside the gene matches. CDR1 is LGHNA and CDR2 is YSLEER in the germline V gene. CDR3 nucleotides: TGCGCCAGCAGCCAAGATCCTGGGGGGGAAACCTACGAGCAGTACTTC. It codes for CASSQDPGGETYEQYF.

This clonotype was recorded a few times. V is TRBV4-2 and J is TRBJ1-6; a weak D match, TRBD1 (5 bases). The CDR3 extends over 15 amino acids. Germline CDR1 LGHNA, CDR2 YNFKEQ. V was shortened by 1 base and J by 6 bases, with 10 bases between the two germline ends. This CDR3 is CASSQGQGLNSPLHF. In DNA, the CDR3 is TGTGCCAGCAGCCAAGGGCAGGGTCTTAATTCACCCCTCCACTTT.

This clonotype was counted between two and nine times. The chain combines TRBV4-2 with TRBJ1-6; weak D call: TRBD1 (5 bases). The CDR3 is 18 amino acids. Deletions cut 0 bases from V and 5 bases from J, with 17 bases between. The germline gives CDR1 LGHNA, CDR2 YNFKEQ. CDR3 nucleotide sequence: TGTGCCAGCAGCCAAGATTTTGGTCCCCTGGGGGATAATTCACCCCTCCACTTT. Its protein is CASSQDFGPLGDNSPLHF.

This clonotype has a count of ten or more. V and J are TRBV6-1 and TRBJ2-1, with 7 nucleotides matching TRBD2. J was trimmed by 8 bases and V by 7 bases; bases with no gene match: 8. The CDR3 covers 13 residues. Germline V CDR1 and CDR2: MNHNS, SASEGT. CDR3 residues: CASIGWEGHEQFF. The CDR3 DNA reads as TGTGCCAGCATAGGGTGGGAGGGGCATGAGCAGTTCTTC.

This clonotype was observed at least ten times. As DNA, the CDR3 is TGTGCCAGCTCACCATTTCCGGGGACCGAGACCCAGTACTTC. It translates to CASSPFPGTETQYF. The chain combines TRBV18 with TRBJ2-5; D possibly matches TRBD1 or TRBD2 (5 bases each). Between the trimmed V and J ends, which lost 2 bases and 5 bases, there was a span of 12 bases. Germline CDR1 reads KGHSH; CDR2 reads LQKENI. The CDR3 is 14 residues long.

The sample holds a few counts of this clonotype. V and J are TRBV28 and TRBJ2-7; 7 positions match TRBD1. Germline V gives CDR1 MDHEN, CDR2 SYDVKM. The length of the CDR3 is 13 residues. J was trimmed by 0 bases and V by 8 bases; bases with no gene match: 4. This chain's CDR3 is CASLTGDSYEQYF. In nucleotides, the CDR3 is TGTGCCAGCCTTACAGGGGACTCCTACGAGCAGTACTTC.

This clonotype was counted at least ten times. The gene calls are TRBV12-3 or TRBV12-4 and TRBJ2-7; D may be TRBD1 (6 bases). The CDR3 has 15 residues. V was pared by 3 bases and J by 2 bases, with 14 bases between. The CDR3 DNA sequence: TGTGCCAGCAGTTTTGGGGGCTTGGGTGCCTACGAGCAGTACTTC. Amino acid sequence: CASSFGGLGAYEQYF.

This clonotype was seen at least ten times. This sequence joins TRBV20-1 and TRBJ2-7, with 7 bases identical to TRBD1. Germline CDR1 reads DFQATT; CDR2 reads SNEGSKA (reference sequence). V lost 3 bases to trimming and J lost 5 bases; unmatched junction nucleotides: 13. The length of the CDR3 is 15 residues. The CDR3 is CSASLLGGTMNEQYF. CDR3 coding DNA: TGCAGTGCTAGCCTCCTAGGGGGCACCATGAACGAGCAGTACTTC.

The sample holds many counts of this clonotype. The rearrangement joins TRBV4-1 to TRBJ2-7, with a weak D call TRBD1 (6 bases). The germline V gene has CDR1 MGHRA and CDR2 YSYEKL. The V end lost 4 bases, the J end lost 0 bases, and 10 bases lay between the germline ends. The CDR3 contains 14 residues. The CDR3 spells CASSRSGDSYEQYF. For the CDR3, the DNA is TGCGCCAGCAGCCGCTCAGGGGACTCCTACGAGCAGTACTTC.

This clonotype has ten or more counts. The rearrangement uses TRBV24-1 and TRBJ1-2, with D uncertain. CDR1 KGHDR and CDR2 SFDVKD come from the germline V gene. V was clipped by 4 bases and J by 2 bases, with 7 bases between them. The CDR3 loop spans 13 amino acids. In DNA, the CDR3 is TGTGCCACCAGTGACCAGACGAACTATGGCTACACCTTC. Its translation: CATSDQTNYGYTF.

This clonotype came up many times. This sequence joins TRBV20-1 and TRBJ1-6; tentative D call: TRBD1 (6 bases). V dropped 6 bases and J dropped 7 bases, with 19 bases sitting between them. The CDR3 extends over 15 amino acids. Germline lookup yields CDR1 DFQATT and CDR2 SNEGSKA (reference sequence). The CDR3 nucleotides are TGCAGTGCCAACCGGGGGGGGCCGGAGAATTCACCCCTCCACTTT. Translated: CSANRGGPENSPLHF.

The V call is TRBV29-1, the J call TRBJ2-7; a possible D gene is TRBD2 (5 bases). The CDR3 covers 11 residues. Germline V gene data show CDR1 as SQVTM and CDR2 as ANQGSEA. V lost 4 bases, J lost 3 bases, and 7 bases lay in between. CDR3 sequence reads: CSVGEIYEQYF. The CDR3 region has the DNA TGCAGCGTTGGGGAGATCTACGAGCAGTACTTC.

This clonotype was seen repeatedly, ten times or more. CDR3: CASSQDGAGEFYNSPLHF. The CDR3 nucleotides read TGTGCCAGCAGCCAAGACGGGGCGGGGGAATTTTATAATTCACCCCTCCACTTT. This sequence joins TRBV4-2 and TRBJ1-6, with a possible D match to TRBD1 (5 bases). This CDR3 is built from 18 residues. V was clipped by 0 bases and J by 4 bases, with 16 bases between them. Germline V gene data show CDR1 as LGHNA and CDR2 as YNFKEQ.

This clonotype was seen at least ten times. V usage is TRBV2 and J usage is TRBJ1-6; possible D gene TRBD1, 5 bases. The CDR3 extends over 15 amino acids. The germline CDR1 and CDR2 sequences are SNHLY and FYNNEI. V lost 7 bases and J lost 0, with 10 bases in between. The CDR3 spells CASKTEDSYNSPLHF. In DNA, the CDR3 is TGTGCCAGCAAGACAGAGGACTCCTATAATTCACCCCTCCACTTT.

The chain has TRBV2 and TRBJ1-6; TRBD1 matches 9 bases. The junction had 10 bases not matched to a gene; V was cut back by 6 bases and J by 10 bases. This CDR3 is 15 amino acids long. CDR1 and CDR2 from the germline V gene are SNHLY and FYNNEI. CDR3 in DNA: TGTGCCAGCAGGGCCCGCTGGGACAGGGACTCACCCCTCCACTTT. Protein: CASRARWDRDSPLHF.

This clonotype was observed many times. The chain couples TRBV7-2 to TRBJ2-1, with a possible D match to TRBD1 (5 bases). Germline-derived CDR1 and CDR2 are SGHTA and FQGNSA. The CDR3 has 13 amino acids. With 2 bases removed from V and 8 bases from J, the gap between germline ends came to 10 bases. CDR3 sequence (DNA): TGTGCCAGCAGCTTACACAGGATCGATGAGCAGTTCTTC. This encodes CASSLHRIDEQFF.

This clonotype was observed at least ten times. The chain recombines TRBV5-1 with TRBJ1-2; weak D call: TRBD1 (5 bases). Per the germline V gene, CDR1 is SGHRS and CDR2 is YFSETQ. The germline V and J ends were trimmed by 2 bases and 3 bases, with 8 bases remaining between them. The CDR3 loop spans 13 amino acids. CDR3: CASSLTGDYGYTF. CDR3 bases: TGCGCCAGCAGCTTAACAGGAGACTATGGCTACACCTTC.

This clonotype was counted at least ten times. J is TRBJ1-1 and V is TRBV11-2, with a tentative D call TRBD1 (6 bases). Germline V gene sequence: CDR1 SGHAT, CDR2 FQNNGV. CDR3 size: 18 residues. With 0 bases removed from V and 3 bases from J, the gap between germline ends came to 20 bases. CDR3 amino acids: CASSLEGGAFFRDTEAFF. Here the CDR3 DNA reads TGTGCCAGCAGCTTAGAGGGGGGCGCTTTTTTTAGGGACACTGAAGCTTTCTTT.

This clonotype appeared many times. This sequence joins TRBV24-1 and TRBJ2-1; D may be TRBD1 (6 bases). CDR1 and CDR2 from the germline V gene are KGHDR and SFDVKD. Trimming left V 9 bases short and J 10 bases short, with 18 bases between. This CDR3 has 13 amino acids. CDR3 amino acids: CATARWGTTEQFF. CDR3 sequence (DNA): TGTGCCACCGCCCGATGGGGGACAACCGAGCAGTTCTTC.

This clonotype was seen repeatedly, ten times or more. V is TRBV5-1 and J is TRBJ1-3, with D hard to call. Germline V gene lookup returns CDR1 SGHRS and CDR2 YFSETQ. The CDR3 consists of 13 residues. The germline V and J ends were trimmed by 4 bases and 7 bases, with 12 bases remaining between them. The CDR3 spells CASSAAWLNTIYF. CDR3 coding DNA: TGCGCCAGCAGCGCCGCCTGGTTGAACACCATATATTTT.

This clonotype was detected ten times or more. The gene calls are TRBV20-1 and TRBJ2-3, with 10 bases identical to TRBD2. With 6 bases clipped from V and 2 bases from J, the junction kept 8 bases outside the gene matches. This CDR3 comprises 15 residues. The germline V gene encodes CDR1 DFQATT and CDR2 SNEGSKA (reference sequence). The CDR3 nucleotides are TGCAGTGCCAAGCGGACTAGCGGAAACACAGATACGCAGTATTTT. It is translated as CSAKRTSGNTDTQYF.

In this sample, this clonotype turned up many times. The gene calls are TRBV7-9 and TRBJ2-2; D remains unclear. Trimming cost V 1 base and J 8 bases, with 8 bases left between them. The CDR3 is made up of 13 amino acids. Germline values: CDR1 SEHNR, CDR2 FQNEAQ (reference sequence). CDR3 amino acids: CASSLEANGELFF. In nucleotides, the CDR3 is TGTGCCAGCAGCTTAGAGGCGAATGGGGAGCTGTTTTTT.

The chain employs TRBV5-1 and TRBJ2-1, with D perhaps matching TRBD1 (6 bases). Germline V gives CDR1 SGHRS, CDR2 YFSETQ. V was cut by 1 base and J by 4 bases, with 12 bases left in between. The CDR3 spans 15 residues. The CDR3 DNA sequence: TGCGCCAGCAGCTTGCTACCGGACAGTTACAATGAGCAGTTCTTC. Translated, it gives CASSLLPDSYNEQFF.